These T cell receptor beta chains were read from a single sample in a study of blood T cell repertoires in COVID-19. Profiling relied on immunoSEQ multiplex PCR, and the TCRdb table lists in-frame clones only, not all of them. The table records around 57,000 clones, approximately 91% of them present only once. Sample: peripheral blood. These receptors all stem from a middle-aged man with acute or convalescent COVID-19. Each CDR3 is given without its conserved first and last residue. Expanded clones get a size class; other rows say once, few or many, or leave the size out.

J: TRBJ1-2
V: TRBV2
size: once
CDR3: ASTLQGVDYGYT

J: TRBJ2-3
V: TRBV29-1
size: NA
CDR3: SVEWGGRETDTQY

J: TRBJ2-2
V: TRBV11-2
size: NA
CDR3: ASSLDGGATGELF

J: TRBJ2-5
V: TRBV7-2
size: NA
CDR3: ASSLINKETQY

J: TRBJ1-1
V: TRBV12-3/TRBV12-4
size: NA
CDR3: ASSFSPNTEAF

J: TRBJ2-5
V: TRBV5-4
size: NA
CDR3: ASSLKGGALGETQY

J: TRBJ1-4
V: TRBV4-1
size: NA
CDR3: ASSQGWGLTNEKLF

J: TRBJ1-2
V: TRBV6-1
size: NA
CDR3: ASSEGGGFYGYT

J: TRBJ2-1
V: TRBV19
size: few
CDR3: ASSRTGTSGSPNEQF

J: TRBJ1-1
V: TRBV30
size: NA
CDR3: AWITGVMNTEAF

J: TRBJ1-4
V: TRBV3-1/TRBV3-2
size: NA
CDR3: ASSQGQRATNEKLF

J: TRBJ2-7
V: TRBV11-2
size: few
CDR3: ASSLPSTRREQY

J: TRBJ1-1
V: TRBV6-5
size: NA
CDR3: ASAERETTEAF

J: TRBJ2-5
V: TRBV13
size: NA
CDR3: ASSQRTSGYHQETQY

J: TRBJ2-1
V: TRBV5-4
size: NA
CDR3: ASSFRTSHEQF

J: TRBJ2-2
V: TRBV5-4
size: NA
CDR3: ASSLGLAGGTGELF

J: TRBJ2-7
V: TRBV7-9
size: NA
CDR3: ASSFGVYEQY

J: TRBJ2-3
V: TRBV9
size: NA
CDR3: ASSQGLVSTDTQY

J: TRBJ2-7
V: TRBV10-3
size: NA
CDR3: AIRAIGLAPLGSFEQY

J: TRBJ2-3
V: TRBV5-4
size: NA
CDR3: ASSRGGGDTQY

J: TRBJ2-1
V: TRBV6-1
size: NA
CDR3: ASSEPWLAGSEQF

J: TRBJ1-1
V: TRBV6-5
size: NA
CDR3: ASSTGAEAF

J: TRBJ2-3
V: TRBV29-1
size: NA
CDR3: SASSGPTDTQY

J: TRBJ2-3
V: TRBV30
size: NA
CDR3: AWSIGRTSGGTDTQY

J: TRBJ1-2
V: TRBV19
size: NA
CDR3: ASSRPRGANYGYT

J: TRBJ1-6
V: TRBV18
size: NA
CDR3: ASSSDRAGSPLH

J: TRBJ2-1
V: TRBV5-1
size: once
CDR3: ASSFTSGRSQVEQF

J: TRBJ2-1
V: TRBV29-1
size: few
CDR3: SVDLSRYVDNEQF

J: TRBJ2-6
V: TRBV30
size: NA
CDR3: AQSGTFSGANVLT

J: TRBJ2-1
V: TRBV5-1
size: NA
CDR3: ASRELLGGAGQF

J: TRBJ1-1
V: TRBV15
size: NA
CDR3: ATSRGPDSFEAF

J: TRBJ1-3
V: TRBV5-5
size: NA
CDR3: ASARYDPRGTGGSGNTIY

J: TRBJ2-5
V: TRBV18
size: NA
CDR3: ASSPSGQETQY

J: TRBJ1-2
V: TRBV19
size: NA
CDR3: ASSSSQGVGRGGYT

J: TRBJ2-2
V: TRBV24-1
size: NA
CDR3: ATSGGTGGDTGELF

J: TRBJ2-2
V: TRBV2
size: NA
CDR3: ASSEAGTSGGELF

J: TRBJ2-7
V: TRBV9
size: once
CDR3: ASSPRAGGTGLEQY

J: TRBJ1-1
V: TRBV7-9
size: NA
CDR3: ASSPSGGPGLSEAF

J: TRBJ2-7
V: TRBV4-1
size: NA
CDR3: ASSQDGTGREQY

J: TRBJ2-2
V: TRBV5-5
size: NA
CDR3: ASSFGGGTGELF

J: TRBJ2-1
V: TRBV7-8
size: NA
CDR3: ASGGYNEQF

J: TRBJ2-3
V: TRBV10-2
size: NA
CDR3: ASSVYRVGTDTQY

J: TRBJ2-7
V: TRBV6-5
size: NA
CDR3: ASSYYTSGDEQY

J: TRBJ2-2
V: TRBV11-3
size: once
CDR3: ASSLDSGGLRSGELF

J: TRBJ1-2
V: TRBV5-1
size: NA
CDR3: ASSLELSYYGYT

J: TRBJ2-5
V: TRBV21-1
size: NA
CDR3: ASKNDMGQGGEETQY

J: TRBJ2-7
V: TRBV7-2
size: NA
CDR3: ASSLAGTRYEQY

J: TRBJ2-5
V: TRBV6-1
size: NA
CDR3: ASSDTGGETQY

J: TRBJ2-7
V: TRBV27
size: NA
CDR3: ASRRDGVGLYEQY

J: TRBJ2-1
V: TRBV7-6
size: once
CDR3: ASSPEAGGGRARYNEQF

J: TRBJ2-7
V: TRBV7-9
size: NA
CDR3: ASSQTPGWRSSEQY

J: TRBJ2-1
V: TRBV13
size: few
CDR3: ASSRERETEQF

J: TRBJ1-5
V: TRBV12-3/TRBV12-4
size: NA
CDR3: ASRQQGIAQH

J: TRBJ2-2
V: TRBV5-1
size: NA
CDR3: ASTGQGWNTGELF

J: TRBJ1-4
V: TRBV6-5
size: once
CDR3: ATTNRPGAEKLF

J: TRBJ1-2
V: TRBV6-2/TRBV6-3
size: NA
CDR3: ASNPEGRNYT

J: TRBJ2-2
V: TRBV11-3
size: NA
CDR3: ASSLQKTITGELF